Detailed here is one TCR beta chain. What this receptor recognizes is not known. Per-base quality was not reported, and no clone a single base away is much larger than it. V is reduced by 3 bases and J by 4 bases, leaving a spacing of 15 bases between them. CDR1 and CDR2 are read off the germline V gene (reference sequence) as DFQATT and SNEGSKA. There are 14 amino acids in the CDR3, from cysteine to phenylalanine inclusive. Of all the DNA, just the CDR3 is kept, 42 bases in frame from base 1. This specimen comes from a study of T cell responses to AZD1222 COVID-19 vaccine (dated by TCRdb to the early 2020s). Describing the broader study: A total of 233 trial participants underwent TCR sequencing, of whom 207 received two doses of AZD1222 and some 26 received two doses of the MenACWY control vaccine. Enrollment into the trials was organized by age into subgroups of 18-55, 56-69 and 70-plus years, and those subgroups contained roughly 140, 27 and 60 TCR-sequenced participants, respectively.

The CDR3 regions of human TCRbeta chains were subjected to immunosequencing. For the original study's pipeline: TCRs in the repertoires were matched against a reference library of SARS-CoV-2-specific TCRs that had been generated with the MIRA antigen-specificity platform. Breadth meant the fraction of unique TCRs that were SARS-CoV-2-associated, whereas depth meant the fraction of total T cells that were SARS-CoV-2-associated. Using the MIRA data, each spike-specific TCR was mapped to the spike region that the TCR reacts to and placed in a CD4 or CD8 class. Log10-transformed breadth and depth values were compared by one-way ANOVA with Sidak's multiple comparisons tests. TCRdb's version of the immuneACCESS table is confined to in-frame rearrangements and falls short of the full clone set. An unresolved V gene accounts for under half of the shortfall where checked; the remainder is of unknown origin. D and trimming come from the DNA, and the V and J calls and clone size come from that table. This sample lists around 160,000 clones; 92% were detected once. In total, the top ten clones hold about 1.5% of the sample.

Summary of the overall study and its limitations: Because no day 14 peak-response samples were available, the repertoires could be characterized only after the peak T cell response. The vaccine-associated CD4 TCRs covered the entire spike protein, and the dominant responses fell in regions 160-218 and 743-854. Most participants were white British and females outnumbered males, and the authors suggested that clonal diversity may have been underestimated. Only a handful of AZD1222 recipients were SARS-CoV-2 seropositive at baseline, limiting conclusions about previously exposed vaccinees. Reportedly, close to half of the unique spike-specific TCRs recognized epitopes lying outside the regions that are mutated in the B.1.351 and B.1.1.7 variants. In the small 56-69-year group, the increase in depth fell short of significance, most likely because of low power. Spike-specific TCR breadth and depth rose significantly after two AZD1222 doses compared with day 0 and with MenACWY recipients.

What this sample's time point label stands for: about 28 days (+/-7) after the second vaccine dose. AZD1222 recipients with second doses at about 4 weeks or about 12 weeks were pooled, because spike-specific TCR depth and breadth did not differ between schedules. The vaccinee samples were drawn from two UK trials, COV001 and COV002, one of which was a single-blind randomized controlled phase 2/3 trial testing AZD1222 (ChAdOx1 nCoV-19) in healthy adults. For TCRbeta chain sequencing, PBMC samples were collected from trial participants at day 0 and at day 28 after the second dose. Here the chain combines TRBV20-1 and TRBJ1-2; 6 matching bases give a weak D call of TRBD1. The source was peripheral blood, collected 28 days after the second AZD1222 dose. This TCR derives from an adult who received the AZD1222 COVID-19 vaccine. The DNA is TGCAGTGCTAGTCCCTCGACAGGCGGCTATGGCTACACCTTC. It translates to CSASPSTGGYGYTF.